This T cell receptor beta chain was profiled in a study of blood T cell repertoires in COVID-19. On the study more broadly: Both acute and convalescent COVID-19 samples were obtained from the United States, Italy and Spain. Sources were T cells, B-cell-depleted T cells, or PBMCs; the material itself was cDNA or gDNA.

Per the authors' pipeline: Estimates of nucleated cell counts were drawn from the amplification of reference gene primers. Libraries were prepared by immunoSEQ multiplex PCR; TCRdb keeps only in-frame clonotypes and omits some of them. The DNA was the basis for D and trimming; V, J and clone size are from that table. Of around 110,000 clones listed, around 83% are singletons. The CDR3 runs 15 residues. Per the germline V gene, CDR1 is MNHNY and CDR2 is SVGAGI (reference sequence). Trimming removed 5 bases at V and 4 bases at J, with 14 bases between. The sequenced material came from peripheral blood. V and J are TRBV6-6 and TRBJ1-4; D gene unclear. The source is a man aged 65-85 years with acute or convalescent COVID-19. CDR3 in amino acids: CASSPGRELNEKLFF. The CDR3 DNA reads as TGTGCCAGCAGTCCTGGGAGGGAGCTTAATGAAAAACTGTTTTTT.